These T cell receptor beta chains were read from a single sample in a study of T cell responses to AZD1222 COVID-19 vaccine. Data came from immunoSEQ multiplex PCR; TCRdb stores just in-frame clones and leaves some out. The sample consists of about 150,000 clones, about 92% of them appearing once. Here the sequenced sample was peripheral blood, taken 28 days after the second AZD1222 dose. These receptors were obtained from an adult who received the AZD1222 COVID-19 vaccine. Each CDR3 is given with its conserved first and last residue. Fields, in order: J gene, V gene, clone size, D gene, CDR3 DNA, CDR3 protein. The D gene is left open where the match is weak. Not all rows give a size; the values are once, few, many and, for expanded clones, a class.

>TRBJ2-1|TRBV9|once|.
TGTGCCAGCAGCGTCGGCGAGCGACACTCCTACAATGAGCAGTTCTTC
CASSVGERHSYNEQFF
>TRBJ2-5|TRBV29-1|.|.
TGCAGCGTTGGGCCTACAATGGGGGAGACCCAGTACTTC
CSVGPTMGETQYF
>TRBJ1-5|TRBV28|.|TRBD1
TGTGCCAGCAGTTTGGGACAGGAGGGACAGCCCCAGCATTTT
CASSLGQEGQPQHF
>TRBJ2-3|TRBV4-1|.|TRBD2
TGCGCCAGCAGCCAAGATCGGACTAGCGGGGGGAGCACAGATACGCAGTATTTT
CASSQDRTSGGSTDTQYF
>TRBJ1-4|TRBV5-1|few|TRBD1
TGCGCCAGCGCCTTGGACAGGGTTAATGAAAAACTGTTTTTT
CASALDRVNEKLFF
>TRBJ1-2|TRBV18|.|TRBD1
TGTGCCAGCTCACCACCTTCACAGGGGCCGACCTCCTATGGCTACACCTTC
CASSPPSQGPTSYGYTF
>TRBJ2-7|TRBV28|.|.
TGTGCCACAACCCCTAGGCCCTCTAGGGAGCAGTACTTC
CATTPRPSREQYF
>TRBJ2-5|TRBV7-8|.|TRBD1
TGTGCCAGCAGCCCCAGGGGGGAGACCCAGTACTTC
CASSPRGETQYF
>TRBJ1-6|TRBV2|.|.
TGTGCCAGCAGTGAATTTTCAGGGCTAAGGTATTCACCCCTCCACTTT
CASSEFSGLRYSPLHF
>TRBJ2-2|TRBV6-1|.|TRBD1
TGTGCCAGCAGATATGGACAGGTCACCGGGGAGCTGTTTTTT
CASRYGQVTGELFF
>TRBJ2-5|TRBV7-2|.|.
TGTGCCAGCAGCCTGGCGGGGGAGACCCAGTACTTC
CASSLAGETQYF
>TRBJ1-2|TRBV19|.|TRBD1
TGTGCCAGTAGTATAGTGGACAGGCCGGCGGGCTACACCTTC
CASSIVDRPAGYTF
>TRBJ2-3|TRBV5-8|.|.
TGTGCCAGCACAAAAGGGGGGGGCGGGGTCACAGATACGCAGTATTTT
CASTKGGGGVTDTQYF
>TRBJ2-7|TRBV30|.|.
TGTGCCTGGAGCCTTTGGGGCGCAAGGGGCGAGCAGTACTTC
CAWSLWGARGEQYF
>TRBJ2-5|TRBV7-2|.|.
TGTGCCAGCAGCTCGCAGGGGTTCCAAGAGACCCAGTACTTC
CASSSQGFQETQYF
>TRBJ2-7|TRBV7-8|few|.
TGTGCCAGCAGCTTGGGGGAGGTCGGCTACGAGCAGTACTTC
CASSLGEVGYEQYF
>TRBJ1-3|TRBV30|few|.
TGTGCCTGGGGCGGTGAGAGCTCTGGAAACACCATATATTTT
CAWGGESSGNTIYF
>TRBJ1-4|TRBV30|once|TRBD1
TGTGCCAGCTCAACCGGGACAGGGCACGCAACTAATGAAAAACTGTTTTTT
CASSTGTGHATNEKLFF
>TRBJ1-4|TRBV28|.|TRBD1
TGTGCCAGCAGTTTCCCCCGGGGCAGGGGGATGACTAATGAAAAACTGTTTTTT
CASSFPRGRGMTNEKLFF
>TRBJ1-2|TRBV27|.|TRBD1
TGTGCCAGCCGCCCCTTCTTTCGACAGGGACTCTCTAACTATGGCTACACCTTC
CASRPFFRQGLSNYGYTF